The 18 T cell receptor beta chains below all came from one sample that was sequenced in a study of T cells in Graves' hyperthyroidism and ophthalmopathy. The investigators amplified TCR beta CDR3 regions from RNA transcripts. The HTBI primer set served for first-round RT-PCR of the TCR CDR3. MiXCR, applied by TCRdb to the multiplex PCR reads, yields one record per CDR3 protein. Among more than 300,000 distinct CDR3 sequences listed, about 18% were seen once. What was sequenced was blood. Every receptor here comes from a man between 18 and 29 years old with Graves' ophthalmopathy.

In its sample, this clonotype was seen many times. The chain has TRBV6-1 and TRBJ2-7; 10 bases fit TRBD1. The germline CDR1 and CDR2 sequences are MNHNS and SASEGT. This CDR3 region has 13 residues. V lost 6 bases and J lost 5; bases outside the gene matches: 4. The CDR3 loop reads CASRRDRGHEQYF. CDR3 nucleotides: TGTGCCAGCAGACGGGACAGGGGACACGAGCAGTACTTC.

Here the CDR3 reads CASGTGTASYEQYF. Written as DNA, the CDR3 is TGCGCCAGCGGAACCGGGACAGCCTCCTACGAGCAGTACTTC. The chain carries TRBV5-1 and TRBJ2-7; TRBD1 agrees at 7 bases. The CDR3 spans 14 residues. The germline CDR1 and CDR2 sequences are SGHRS and YFSETQ. Germline trimming cut 7 bases from V and 0 bases from J; bases unmatched to any gene: 7.

The J gene is TRBJ1-4, the V gene TRBV6-2 or TRBV6-3; no reliable D call. The germline CDR1 and CDR2 sequences are MNHEY and SVGEGT. This CDR3 is 11 amino acids long. The germline V and J ends were trimmed by 5 bases and 8 bases, with 6 bases remaining between them. The CDR3 loop is CASSRSEKLFF. The CDR3 DNA sequence: TGTGCCAGCAGTCGGTCGGAAAAACTGTTTTTT.

The sample holds a few counts of this clonotype. The rearrangement uses TRBV3-1 and TRBJ2-2; TRBD2 is a possible D gene (5 bases). Trimming stripped 4 bases from V and 3 bases from J, with 18 bases between. This CDR3 spans 17 amino acids. Germline assignment: CDR1 LGHDT and CDR2 YNNKEL (reference sequence). This CDR3 is CASSPQRGTSDTGELFF. Here the CDR3 DNA reads TGTGCCAGCAGCCCTCAACGGGGAACCTCCGACACCGGGGAGCTGTTTTTT.

This clonotype appeared a few times. CDR3 loop: CSVVPLAGDHNEQFF. Here the CDR3 DNA reads TGCAGCGTTGTCCCCTTAGCGGGGGACCACAATGAGCAGTTCTTC. The chain employs TRBV29-1 and TRBJ2-1; 9 bases agree with TRBD2. The CDR3 totals 15 residues. J lost 5 bases, V lost 4 bases, and 9 bases had no gene match. CDR1 is SQVTM, CDR2 ANQGSEA, per germline.

The gene calls are TRBV29-1 and TRBJ1-5; 8 nucleotides agree with TRBD1. CDR1 is SQVTM and CDR2 is ANQGSEA in the germline V gene. The CDR3 is 18 amino acids. V dropped 3 bases and J dropped 0; count of bases not matched to a gene: 13. The CDR3 reads CSVDRELTGDCSNQPQHF. CDR3 bases: TGCAGCGTTGACCGGGAGCTGACAGGGGACTGTAGCAATCAGCCCCAGCATTTT.

This chain links TRBV12-3 or TRBV12-4 with TRBJ2-7; TRBD1 might be the D (7 bases). This CDR3 is built from 14 residues. The V end was cut by 5 bases, the J end by 6 bases, with 17 bases between. CDR3 in amino acids: CASSAGTAGGEQYF. The CDR3 DNA follows: TGTGCCAGCAGTGCCGGGACAGCCGGGGGCGAGCAGTACTTC.

This clonotype was recorded at least ten times. The V and J genes are TRBV5-1 and TRBJ1-2; 8 nucleotides line up with TRBD1. The CDR3 covers 15 residues. The trim removed 3 bases at V and 8 bases at J, leaving 12 bases unmatched. The germline CDR1 and CDR2 sequences are SGHRS and YFSETQ. The CDR3 DNA follows: TGCGCCAGCAGCTGGCCTTCGGACAGGGCGAACGGCTACACCTTC. It specifies CASSWPSDRANGYTF.

The table lists this clonotype with many counts. The V gene is TRBV10-1, the J gene TRBJ1-1; 8 bases map to TRBD1. Germline-derived CDR1 and CDR2 are WNHNN and SYGVQD (reference sequence). With 4 bases clipped from V and 3 bases from J, the junction kept 1 base outside the gene matches. The CDR3 consists of 13 residues. In DNA, the CDR3 is TGCGCCAGCAGTGGGACAGGGCACACTGAAGCTTTCTTT. Its protein is CASSGTGHTEAFF.

This chain links TRBV6-4 with TRBJ2-3; 13 bases line up with TRBD2. V lost 5 bases and J lost 2; bases outside the gene matches: 4. The CDR3 spans 16 residues. The germline gives CDR1 MRHNA, CDR2 SNTAGT. The CDR3 coding sequence is TGTGCCAGCAGTTCCGGGACTAGCGGGACCACAGATACGCAGTATTTT. It yields the protein CASSSGTSGTTDTQYF.

V gene TRBV20-1 combines with J gene TRBJ1-6; 8 bases are shared with TRBD1. The V gene end was trimmed by 1 base and the J gene end by 16 bases; junction bases not matched to a gene: 9. Looked up from germline, CDR1 is DFQATT and CDR2 is SNEGSKA (reference sequence). The CDR3 is made up of 13 amino acids. CDR3 region: CSARVPDRERLHF. Written as DNA, the CDR3 is TGCAGTGCTAGAGTCCCGGACAGGGAGAGACTCCACTTT.

This clonotype was seen repeatedly, ten times or more. V and J are TRBV7-8 and TRBJ2-3; the match to TRBD1 covers 8 bases. The CDR3 spans 17 residues. Per the germline V gene, CDR1 is SGHVS and CDR2 is FQNEAQ. V shed 5 bases, J shed 3 bases, and the junction held 13 bases outside the gene matches. CDR3 nucleotide sequence: TGTGCCAGCAGCCCCCGGACAGGGAGGCTTTTGACAGATACGCAGTATTTT. It yields the protein CASSPRTGRLLTDTQYF.

The chain has TRBV12-3 or TRBV12-4 and TRBJ1-5; D gene unclear. The CDR3 runs to 13 residues. Trimming cost V 9 bases and J 2 bases, with 11 bases left between them. CDR3 protein: CASNGEGNQPQHF. The CDR3, as DNA: TGTGCCAGTAACGGGGAGGGCAATCAGCCCCAGCATTTT.

Notes on this clonotype: A read error is possible here, since a much larger clone lies one base away. The V gene is TRBV11-2, the J gene TRBJ1-2; D is ambiguous. Germline V CDR1 and CDR2: SGHAT, FQNNGV. The CDR3 spans 16 residues. V lost 0 bases, J lost 9 bases, and 20 bases lay in between. Here the CDR3 reads CASSLESASYFGSYTF. CDR3 nucleotides: TGTGCCAGCAGCTTAGAGTCGGCTTCCTATTTCGGTAGCTACACCTTC.

The chain employs TRBV20-1 and TRBJ2-7; 10 bases agree with TRBD2. CDR1 and CDR2 from the germline V gene are DFQATT and SNEGSKA (reference sequence). This CDR3 contains 16 residues. V dropped 3 bases and J dropped 0; count of bases not matched to a gene: 8. The CDR3 is CSASSGGGGTSYEQYF. DNA of the CDR3: TGCAGTGCTAGCAGCGGGGGGGGGGGGACCTCCTACGAGCAGTACTTC.

This clonotype was observed many times. The chain recombines TRBV9 with TRBJ1-6; D not resolved. V was shortened by 3 bases and J by 2 bases, with 9 bases between the two germline ends. Per germline, CDR1 SGDLS and CDR2 YYNGEE. The CDR3 consists of 15 residues. In DNA, the CDR3 is TGTGCCAGCAGCGCGGGGTTTACCTATAATTCACCCCTCCACTTT. Translating gives CASSAGFTYNSPLHF.

This clonotype was seen many times. This sequence joins TRBV28 and TRBJ1-6; 9 positions agree with TRBD1. The CDR3 covers 14 residues. Looked up from germline, CDR1 is MDHEN and CDR2 is SYDVKM. The J segment lost 7 bases and the V segment lost 4 bases, leaving 2 bases of the junction unmatched. For the CDR3, the DNA is TGTGCCAGCAGTTCGGGACAGGGAAATTCACCCCTCCACTTT. This gives the protein CASSSGQGNSPLHF. Looking up the rest from reference TRBV28 and TRBJ1-6 gives the full variable domain: DVKVTQSSRYLVKRTGEKVFLECVQDMDHENMFWYRQDPGLGLRLIYFSYDVKMKEKGDIPEGYSVSREKKERFSLILESASTNQTSMYLCASSSGQGNSPLHFGNGTRLTVT.

The CDR3 nucleotides are TGCGCCAGCAGCTTTCAACAGGGGCGAGAGACCCAGTACTTC. Amino acid sequence: CASSFQQGRETQYF. This chain links TRBV5-1 with TRBJ2-5, with TRBD1 matching 7 bases. This CDR3 region has 14 residues. Germline V gene sequence: CDR1 SGHRS, CDR2 YFSETQ. The V segment lost 2 bases and the J segment 4 bases; nucleotides outside the gene matches: 5.